The rows below give T cell receptor beta chains drawn from one sample of a study of blood T cells in healthy people across ages. TCRdb re-analysed the 5' RACE reads in MiXCR, keeping a single row per CDR3 protein. The table includes 1.4 million to 1.5 million distinct CDR3 sequences, 42% detected once. Sequencing input: blood. These receptors all stem from a woman under 30 in good health. Each CDR3 is given with its conserved first and last residue. A D gene is named only where the DNA matches it firmly. Only part of the rows carry a size: once, few, many, or a class if the clone is expanded.

TRBV7-9	few	NA	TRBJ2-7	TGTGCCAGCAGCCCCGGGCCAGGGCAAATCGACTACGAGCAGTACTTC	CASSPGPGQIDYEQYF
TRBV29-1	NA	NA	TRBJ1-5	TGCAGCGTTATGACCGACGGGTGGGACGGGCAGCCCCAGCATTTT	CSVMTDGWDGQPQHF
TRBV4-1	NA	NA	TRBJ2-3	TGCGCCAGCAGCCAACCCCAGGAGGGGGCCACAGATACGCAGTATTTT	CASSQPQEGATDTQYF
TRBV10-3	few	NA	TRBJ1-1	TGTGCCACCGTAGACAGGACCAACACTGAAGCTTTCTTT	CATVDRTNTEAFF
TRBV28	NA	TRBD1	TRBJ2-4	TGTGCCAGCAGTTTGACAGGGGATGGGGCCAAAAACATTCAGTACTTC	CASSLTGDGAKNIQYF
TRBV5-1	few	NA	TRBJ2-5	TGCGCCAGCAGCTTGTATCTAGGGGTGGAACGGCCAGCTCAAGAGACCCAGTACTTC	CASSLYLGVERPAQETQYF
TRBV20-1	NA	NA	TRBJ2-1	TGCAGTGCTAGAGAAAATCCTGGAGCGTTTGCCTACAATGAGCAGTTCTTC	CSARENPGAFAYNEQFF
TRBV29-1	NA	NA	TRBJ1-1	TGCAGCGTTGAGGCCGGGGTTTGGAACACTGAAGCTTTCTTT	CSVEAGVWNTEAFF
TRBV9	NA	NA	TRBJ2-7	TGTGCCAGCAGCGTAACTCCGGGGGACGAGCAGTACTTC	CASSVTPGDEQYF
TRBV29-1	many	TRBD1	TRBJ1-6	TGCAGCGTTGCCGGGACAGGGGATTCACCCCTCCACTTT	CSVAGTGDSPLHF
TRBV20-1	NA	TRBD2	TRBJ2-1	TGCAGTGCTAGATCCTCGCGGGAGATCTACAATGAGCAGTTCTTC	CSARSSREIYNEQFF
TRBV21-1	few	NA	TRBJ2-3	TGTGCCAGCAGCCCAGGGAGGTCAGGGAGTGGGAACACGGATACGCAGTATTTT	CASSPGRSGSGNTDTQYF
TRBV15	once	NA	TRBJ1-5	TGTGCCACCTCACCCACTGGGGATAGCAATCAGCCCCAGCATTTT	CATSPTGDSNQPQHF
TRBV12-3/TRBV12-4	NA	TRBD2	TRBJ2-3	TGTGCCAGCACGGAGGAGCGGGGGGGCCCAGATACGCAGTATTTT	CASTEERGGPDTQYF